This section outlines one T cell receptor beta chain sequence together with its context. The entry originates in a study of blood T cell repertoires in COVID-19. Looking at the study overall: The analysed material was cDNA or gDNA that came from T cells, B-cell-depleted T cells, or PBMCs.

The CDR3 consists of 18 residues. The V end lost 3 bases, the J end lost 3 bases, and 21 bases lay between the germline ends. Germline V gives CDR1 LGHDT, CDR2 YNNKEL (reference sequence). The Seattle patients, enrolled during active infection, were followed longitudinally. Original processing notes: Amplified reference gene primers provided the basis for estimating nucleated cell counts. The data were produced by immunoSEQ multiplex PCR, yet TCRdb's version contains in-frame clones alone and is incomplete. For V, J and clone size, that table is used; D and trimming come from the DNA. The data hold about 480,000 clones, with 89% observed a single time.

The source of this sequence is a young man with COVID-19, enrolled during active disease. The chain uses TRBV3-1 (or the pseudogene TRBV3-2) and TRBJ1-3; a weak D match, TRBD1 (6 bases). Source material: peripheral blood. CDR3 in amino acids: CASSQAGGPGEDGNTIYF. CDR3 sequence (DNA): TGTGCCAGCAGCCAGGCGGGCGGGCCAGGGGAAGATGGAAACACCATATATTTT.